This T cell receptor (beta chain) was observed in a study of spatial heterogeneity in lung cancer. For the study at large: Raw reads showed each unique TCR and UMI combination turning up more than ten times on average.

The time point is: sample taken at primary tumor resection. Donors were around 70 untreated early-stage non-small cell lung cancer patients. The authors sequenced whole RNA from tumor, nontumor lung or frozen PBMC without sorting. This clonotype came up many times. Single TCR cDNA molecules each had their own unique molecular identifier. TCRdb analysed the 5' RACE reads with MiXCR anew, one entry per CDR3 protein. The sample includes roughly 79,000 distinct CDR3 sequences, around 7.3% of them seen just once. The sequencing used PBMCs, collected at surgery. This TCR derives from a male donor with early-stage non-small cell lung cancer.

The DNA for the CDR3 is TGTGCCAGCAGCGTAGGGACAGGGTCCTACAATGAGCAGTTCTTC. Protein: CASSVGTGSYNEQFF. The chain uses TRBV9 and TRBJ2-1, with 8 positions matching TRBD1. Germline CDR1 and CDR2: SGDLS and YYNGEE. This CDR3 has 15 amino acids. The junction had 0 bases not matched to a gene; V was cut back by 0 bases and J by 1 base.